The sequence of this TCR beta chain was determined in a study of blood T cell repertoires in COVID-19. Notes on this clone: Other DNA sequences of this sample code for an identical CDR3.

Clones were read by immunoSEQ multiplex PCR, and TCRdb kept only the in-frame ones, dropping some. The sample includes around 72,000 clones, approximately 86% of them seen just once. The CDR3 sequence is 17 residues long. The trim removed 2 bases at V and 2 bases at J, leaving 4 bases unmatched. Germline CDR1 reads MGHRA; CDR2 reads YSYEKL. Sequencing was carried out using peripheral blood. This rearrangement joins TRBV4-1 to TRBJ2-3; 13 bases are shared with TRBD2. The receptor was isolated from a man in his fifties or sixties with acute or convalescent COVID-19. In DNA, the CDR3 is TGCGCCAGCAGCCAAAAGGGACTAGCGGGAAACACAGATACGCAGTATTTT. Translated, it gives CASSQKGLAGNTDTQYF.